The rows below give T cell receptor beta chains drawn from one sample of a study of radiotherapy plus CTLA-4 blockade in lung cancer. The table came from immunoSEQ multiplex PCR; TCRdb's copy has only in-frame clones and leaves some out. The sample holds roughly 110,000 clones; roughly 84% are singletons and the top ten take under 3%. The sequences come from peripheral blood, collected from a patient treated with radiotherapy plus ipilimumab. These receptors all come from a human donor with non-small cell lung cancer that progressed on radiotherapy plus ipilimumab. Some clones in this sample may be carry-over from other donors' samples. The CDR3 runs from the conserved cysteine through the conserved F or W. A D gene is named only where the DNA matches it firmly. The size of a clone is reported for some rows only, either as once, few or many, or as a class for expanded clones.

v_gene	d_gene	j_gene	len	abundance	CDR3aa	CDR3nt
TRBV4-1	TRBD1	TRBJ2-7	15	-	CASSQVGTGPYEQYF	TGCGCCAGCAGCCAAGTTGGGACAGGGCCCTACGAGCAGTACTTC
TRBV27	-	TRBJ2-1	15	-	CASSLGPGTYNEQFF	TGTGCCAGCAGCCTCGGGCCAGGAACCTACAATGAGCAGTTCTTC
TRBV2	TRBD1	TRBJ2-3	14	-	CASGGQVSTDTQYF	TGTGCCAGCGGGGGACAGGTGTCGACAGATACGCAGTATTTT
TRBV19	-	TRBJ1-1	13	-	CASSFGFTTEAFF	TGTGCCAGTAGTTTCGGGTTTACCACTGAAGCTTTCTTT
TRBV5-4	-	TRBJ1-2	13	-	CASSLGQLWGYTF	TGTGCCAGCAGCTTGGGGCAGCTATGGGGCTACACCTTC
TRBV25-1	-	TRBJ2-7	12	-	CASRDQGYEQYF	TGTGCCAGCAGAGACCAGGGCTACGAGCAGTACTTC
TRBV4-3	-	TRBJ2-5	14	-	CASSPRDYQETQYF	TGCGCCAGCAGCCCCCGGGACTACCAAGAGACCCAGTACTTC
TRBV4-3	-	TRBJ1-1	17	-	CASSQDSRFGVNTEAFF	TGCGCCAGCAGCCAAGATAGCCGTTTTGGGGTGAACACTGAAGCTTTCTTT
TRBV7-9	-	TRBJ2-7	15	-	CASSLAGATAYEQYF	TGTGCCAGCAGCTTAGCAGGGGCGACAGCCTACGAGCAGTACTTC
TRBV11-2	-	TRBJ1-2	14	-	CASSRKGSHYGYTF	TGTGCCAGCAGCCGAAAGGGTAGTCACTATGGCTACACCTTC
TRBV27	-	TRBJ1-2	8	-	CAERGYTF	TGTGCAGAAAGAGGCTACACCTTC
TRBV2	-	TRBJ1-2	13	-	CASSEAGQTGYTF	TGTGCCAGCAGTGAAGCGGGGCAGACCGGCTACACCTTC
TRBV7-2	-	TRBJ1-5	15	-	CASSTRWGGGQPQHF	TGTGCCAGCAGCACCCGCTGGGGGGGTGGGCAGCCCCAGCATTTT
TRBV27	-	TRBJ2-2	19	-	CASSLTFDTRERSTGELFF	TGTGCCAGCAGTCTCACGTTCGACACTAGAGAAAGGAGCACCGGGGAGCTGTTTTTT
TRBV4-1	-	TRBJ1-5	14	-	CASSFGTNNQPQHF	TGCGCCAGCAGCTTCGGGACAAACAATCAGCCCCAGCATTTT
TRBV7-2	TRBD1	TRBJ1-5	18	-	CASSLRTGDPYSNQPQHF	TGTGCCAGCAGCTTAAGGACAGGGGACCCCTATAGCAATCAGCCCCAGCATTTT
TRBV5-6	-	TRBJ1-3	17	-	CASSLAFLGSSGNTIYF	TGTGCCAGCAGCTTGGCATTCTTGGGTAGCTCTGGAAACACCATATATTTT
TRBV7-8	-	TRBJ2-2	14	-	CASSLVVGIGELFF	TGTGCCAGCAGCTTAGTCGTGGGAATCGGGGAGCTGTTTTTT
TRBV18	TRBD2	TRBJ2-3	16	-	CASSPRTSGDEYTQYF	TGTGCCAGCTCACCACGGACTAGCGGGGACGAATATACGCAGTATTTT
TRBV11-1	TRBD1	TRBJ2-2	14	-	CASSSNRGTGELFF	TGTGCCAGCAGCAGTAACAGGGGTACCGGGGAGCTGTTTTTT
TRBV30	-	TRBJ2-6	15	few	CAWSTGISGANVLTF	TGTGCCTGGAGTACCGGGATATCTGGGGCCAACGTCCTGACTTTC
TRBV29-1	TRBD2	TRBJ2-1	17	-	CSALKMVGGSSYNEQFF	TGCAGCGCCTTGAAGATGGTAGGCGGGAGCTCCTACAATGAGCAGTTCTTC
TRBV5-1	-	TRBJ2-7	14	-	CASSLLDSVGEQYF	TGCGCCAGCAGCTTACTAGACTCGGTGGGAGAGCAGTACTTC
TRBV28	TRBD2	TRBJ2-5	17	-	CASSSPRTSGGDETQYF	TGTGCCAGCAGCTCCCCCCGGACTAGCGGGGGGGATGAGACCCAGTACTTC
TRBV7-2	-	TRBJ2-7	13	-	CASSLVASYEQYF	TGTGCCAGCAGCTTAGTTGCCTCTTACGAGCAGTACTTC
TRBV10-3	-	TRBJ2-1	13	few	CAITGGIDDEQFF	TGTGCCATCACAGGGGGGATAGACGATGAGCAGTTCTTC
TRBV28	TRBD1	TRBJ1-2	16	-	CASSPPLTGGLHPYTF	TGTGCCAGCAGTCCACCCTTGACAGGGGGCCTTCATCCATACACCTTC
TRBV5-1	TRBD2	TRBJ2-3	17	-	CASSYSGLAGGGNTQYF	TGCGCCAGCAGCTACTCCGGGCTAGCGGGGGGCGGGAATACGCAGTATTTT
TRBV18	TRBD1	TRBJ1-1	18	-	CASSRVYGQGYLYTEAFF	TGTGCCAGCTCCCGCGTTTATGGACAGGGATATTTATACACTGAAGCTTTCTTT
TRBV7-8	-	TRBJ1-1	15	-	CASSYSGRMNTEAFF	TGTGCCAGCAGCTACTCGGGACGGATGAACACTGAAGCTTTCTTT
TRBV19	-	TRBJ2-7	18	-	CASSGGPLSSGVPYEQYF	TGTGCCAGTAGTGGGGGGCCACTCTCTAGCGGTGTCCCCTACGAGCAGTACTTC
TRBV9	-	TRBJ2-7	14	-	CASSVTPSSYEQYF	TGTGCCAGCAGCGTAACTCCCAGTTCCTACGAGCAGTACTTC
TRBV18	-	TRBJ1-1	15	-	CASSPRTGMNTEAFF	TGTGCCAGCTCACCCAGGACCGGGATGAACACTGAAGCTTTCTTT
TRBV7-9	TRBD1	TRBJ2-5	16	-	CASSLRRTTGAETQYF	TGTGCCAGCAGCTTAAGGAGGACGACAGGGGCAGAGACCCAGTACTTC
TRBV6-5	-	TRBJ2-4	15	-	CASSYGGLAKNIQYF	TGTGCCAGCAGTTACGGGGGATTAGCCAAAAACATTCAGTACTTC
TRBV18	TRBD1	TRBJ2-3	16	-	CASSQWDRVLSDTQYF	TGTGCCAGCTCACAGTGGGACAGGGTTTTATCAGATACGCAGTATTTT
TRBV15	-	TRBJ2-7	14	once	CATSFGNSEYEQYF	TGTGCCACCAGCTTCGGGAATAGCGAATACGAGCAGTACTTC
TRBV9	-	TRBJ1-2	15	once	CASSVQAGPYYGYTF	TGTGCCAGCAGCGTCCAGGCCGGGCCCTACTATGGCTACACCTTC
TRBV5-1	-	TRBJ1-1	15	-	CASNPAVPANTEAFF	TGCGCCAGCAATCCGGCAGTTCCGGCCAACACTGAAGCTTTCTTT
TRBV27	-	TRBJ2-3	16	-	CASSLSSASLGDTQYF	TGTGCCAGCAGTTTATCGTCGGCTAGCCTCGGGGATACGCAGTATTTT
TRBV9	-	TRBJ1-1	14	-	CASSPHTLNTEAFF	TGTGCCAGCAGCCCCCATACACTGAACACTGAAGCTTTCTTT
TRBV4-2	TRBD2	TRBJ2-1	16	-	CASSQGNGLGRAEQFF	TGTGCCAGCAGCCAAGGTAACGGACTAGGAAGGGCTGAGCAGTTCTTC
TRBV27	TRBD1	TRBJ2-2	13	-	CATPGGATGELFF	TGTGCCACCCCAGGGGGTGCCACCGGGGAGCTGTTTTTT
TRBV28	-	TRBJ1-6	13	once	CASSARQLSPLHF	TGTGCCAGCAGTGCGCGACAGTTGTCACCCCTCCACTTT
TRBV19	TRBD1	TRBJ2-7	16	-	CASSNHRDRGSYEQYF	TGTGCCAGTAGTAACCACCGGGACAGGGGCTCCTACGAGCAGTACTTC
TRBV7-3	TRBD1	TRBJ2-7	15	-	CASSLYGTGADEQYF	TGTGCCAGCAGCTTATATGGGACAGGAGCTGACGAGCAGTACTTC
TRBV7-9	TRBD1	TRBJ2-1	18	-	CASSGPTGGGGRNNEQFF	TGTGCCAGCAGCGGACCAACAGGGGGCGGAGGAAGAAACAATGAGCAGTTCTTC
TRBV27	TRBD1	TRBJ2-3	13	-	CASSDRGVDTQYF	TGTGCCAGCAGCGACAGGGGAGTAGATACGCAGTATTTT
TRBV6-6	TRBD2	TRBJ2-7	15	-	CASIRGPSGGYEQYF	TGTGCCAGCATCCGGGGGCCTAGCGGGGGCTACGAGCAGTACTTC
TRBV7-2	TRBD1	TRBJ1-1	11	-	CASSSQGRAFF	TGTGCCAGCAGCTCACAGGGGAGGGCTTTCTTT
TRBV6-1	-	TRBJ2-5	12	-	CASRGWKETQYF	TGTGCCAGCAGGGGATGGAAAGAGACCCAGTACTTC
TRBV5-1	-	TRBJ2-7	15	-	CASSLGTGTLYEQYF	TGCGCCAGCAGCTTAGGAACCGGGACCCTCTACGAGCAGTACTTC
TRBV9	TRBD1	TRBJ1-6	16	-	CASSVGVGQEHSPLHF	TGCGCCAGCAGCGTAGGAGTCGGACAGGAGCATTCACCCCTCCACTTT
TRBV5-1	-	TRBJ2-7	14	few	CASSPWGEGGEQYF	TGCGCCAGCAGCCCTTGGGGGGAGGGGGGCGAGCAGTACTTC
TRBV4-1	-	TRBJ1-2	16	few	CASSHLGRQANYGYTF	TGCGCCAGCAGCCACCTCGGACGGCAAGCTAACTATGGCTACACCTTC
TRBV4-2	-	TRBJ2-1	18	-	CASSQGLQAGLSYNEQFF	TGTGCCAGCAGCCAAGGATTGCAAGCGGGCCTTTCCTACAATGAGCAGTTCTTC
TRBV5-4	-	TRBJ2-5	13	-	CASSSVFQETQYF	TGTGCCAGCAGCTCAGTATTCCAAGAGACCCAGTACTTC